These 5 T cell receptor beta chains share one sample of origin, sequenced in a study of T cell therapy after organ transplantation. Here immunoSEQ multiplex PCR was the method, and the copy in TCRdb shows in-frame clones only, minus some. The sample records tens of thousands of clones, over 90% being singletons. The antigens these receptors bind are not known. Sample: CD8+ T cells from blood, taken before autologous CMV-specific T cell therapy. Receptors were obtained from a human patient who had received a solid organ transplant and had CMV disease.

The V gene is TRBV28, the J gene TRBJ2-1; TRBD2 matches at 10 bases. Germline CDR1 and CDR2: MDHEN and SYDVKM. The trim removed 5 bases at V and 2 bases at J, leaving 9 bases unmatched. The CDR3 runs 17 residues. The CDR3 region is CASSPYLAGDTYNEQFF. CDR3 DNA: TGTGCCAGCAGTCCGTACCTAGCGGGGGACACCTACAATGAGCAGTTCTTC.

This clone was counted a single time. V is TRBV2 and J is TRBJ2-1; 8 bases align to TRBD1. V dropped 2 bases and J dropped 12; count of bases not matched to a gene: 15. CDR1 SNHLY and CDR2 FYNNEI come from the germline V gene. The CDR3 is made up of 16 amino acids. CDR3 amino acids: CASSELGTGLRGGQFF. CDR3 nucleotide sequence: TGTGCCAGCAGTGAATTGGGGACAGGACTCAGGGGAGGGCAGTTCTTC.

The chain is built from TRBV19 and TRBJ2-7; D is perhaps TRBD1 (5 bases). Per germline, CDR1 LNHDA and CDR2 SQIVND (reference sequence). V was clipped by 3 bases and J by 5 bases, with 8 bases between them. This CDR3 comprises 12 residues. The CDR3 protein is CASSIDSHEQYF. The DNA of the CDR3 is TGTGCCAGTAGTATCGACAGTCACGAGCAGTACTTC.

The CDR3 is CASSYDPYEQYF. The CDR3 DNA reads as TGTGCCAGCAGTTACGACCCCTACGAGCAGTACTTC. The gene calls are TRBV6-5 and TRBJ2-7; D is ambiguous. Germline V gene data show CDR1 as MNHEY and CDR2 as SVGAGI. The CDR3 sequence is 12 residues long. Trimming stripped 2 bases from V and 2 bases from J, with 4 bases between.

This chain joins TRBV15 and TRBJ2-1, with 12 bases matching TRBD2. The CDR3 sequence is 19 residues long. J lost 10 bases, V lost 0 bases, and 16 bases had no gene match. CDR1 is LNHNV, CDR2 YYDKDF, per germline (reference sequence). The CDR3 DNA follows: TGTGCCACCAGCAGAGATCCGGCTAGCGGGAGGGCCCTCATTCGAGAGCAGTTCTTC. Translating gives CATSRDPASGRALIREQFF. Based on the CDR3 plus reference TRBV15 and TRBJ2-1, the full variable domain is DAMVIQNPRYQVTQFGKPVTLSCSQTLNHNVMYWYQQKSSQAPKLLFHYYDKDFNNEADTPDNFQSRRPNTSFCFLDIRSPGLGDTAMYLCATSRDPASGRALIREQFFGPGTRLTVL.